This T cell receptor beta chain was profiled in a study of cytomegalovirus exposure and HLA in healthy donors. Findings of the study overall: A later analysis showed HLA-associated TCR beta chains outstripping equally common others in clonal expansion. The study designated 160 or so TCR beta chains cytomegalovirus-associated.

Germline-derived CDR1 and CDR2 are SGHRS and YFSETQ. CDR3 length equals 13 residues. Trimming took 4 bases from V and 9 from J; bases not matched to a gene: 5. Use of 60 Vbeta and 13 Jbeta primers characterized the PCR. Libraries were prepared by immunoSEQ multiplex PCR; TCRdb keeps only in-frame clonotypes and omits some of them. Here the sample spans more than 150,000 clones, 87% being singletons. With regard to this clone: Its specificity is not known.

The source of this sequence is a girl less than two years old in good health and CMV-seronegative. The sample taken for sequencing was PBMCs. This sequence joins TRBV5-1 and TRBJ2-1; 9 nucleotides line up with TRBD1. CDR3 residues: CASSRTGVTEQFF. CDR3 coding DNA: TGCGCCAGCAGCCGGACAGGGGTTACTGAGCAGTTCTTC. Full variable domain (rest looked up from reference TRBV5-1 and TRBJ2-1): KAGVTQTPRYLIKTRGQQVTLSCSPISGHRSVSWYQQTPGQGLQFLFEYFSETQRNKGNFPGRFSGRQFSNSRSEMNVSTLELGDSALYLCASSRTGVTEQFFGPGTRLTVL.